This TCR beta chain was documented in a study of cytomegalovirus exposure and HLA in healthy donors. The PCR had 60 Vbeta and 13 Jbeta primers. The assay was immunoSEQ multiplex PCR, and TCRdb's table has in-frame clones only and misses some. Of around 130,000 clones listed, approximately 91% are singletons. The material sequenced was PBMCs. The TCR was taken from a woman aged 40 to 50 in good health and CMV-seronegative.

The CDR3 loop reads CASWTSGRSEQYF. CDR3 coding DNA: TGTGCCAGTTGGACTAGCGGGAGATCCGAGCAGTACTTC. The chain recombines TRBV28 with TRBJ2-7; 13 nucleotides line up with TRBD2. CDR3 size: 13 residues. The germline CDR1 and CDR2 sequences are MDHEN and SYDVKM. J gave up 6 bases and V 9 bases, and 5 bases lay outside the gene matches.